Presented here are 25 T cell receptor beta chains from one specimen sequenced in a study of identical twins. MiXCR, run by TCRdb on the 5' RACE reads, gives a single entry per CDR3 protein. Here the sample spans some 440,000 distinct CDR3 sequences, roughly a quarter being singletons. These data were also filed under a second study, of T cells expressing NK-cell markers.

Sequencing input: CD4+ T cells sorted from blood. The receptors were gathered from a woman between 18 and 29 years old in good health.

This chain connects TRBV5-1 to TRBJ2-7; TRBD1 agrees at 7 bases. With 8 bases clipped from V and 2 bases from J, the junction kept 10 bases outside the gene matches. The CDR3 contains 14 residues. The V gene's germline CDR1 is SGHRS and CDR2 YFSETQ. The CDR3 region is CARDSTGTPYEQYF. CDR3 sequence (DNA): TGCGCCAGGGACTCGACAGGGACCCCCTACGAGCAGTACTTC.

This sequence joins TRBV5-1 and TRBJ2-1; possibly TRBD1 for D (5 bases). V lost 6 bases, J lost 0 bases, and 19 bases lay in between. The CDR3 has 17 amino acids. CDR1 is SGHRS, CDR2 YFSETQ, per germline. CDR3 nucleotide sequence: TGCGCCAGCACGGTTTGGGGCACCGTGAGCTCCTACAATGAGCAGTTCTTC. Protein: CASTVWGTVSSYNEQFF.

This clonotype has only a few counts. This chain uses TRBV21-1 with TRBJ2-3; the table assigns TRBD1, which was not confirmed against the DNA. TRBV21-1 is reported as a pseudogene. The CDR3 extends over 13 amino acids. The CDR3 sequence is CASSRDPRDTQYF. The CDR3 DNA follows: TGTGCCAGCAGCCGGGACCCGAGGGATACGCAGTATTTT.

This clonotype was seen a handful of times. The V gene is TRBV7-9, the J gene TRBJ1-1, with TRBD1 identical over 8 bases. The germline V gene has CDR1 SEHNR and CDR2 FQNEAQ (reference sequence). The CDR3 covers 14 residues. The V segment lost 11 bases and the J segment 1 base; nucleotides outside the gene matches: 9. The CDR3 nucleotides are TGTGCCGCGGGCAGGGGGCGCGGGAACACTGAAGCTTTCTTT. Its protein product is CAAGRGRGNTEAFF.

The V and J genes are TRBV5-1 and TRBJ1-2; unclear D gene. V lost 0 bases to trimming and J lost 5 bases, with 11 bases between them. Per germline, CDR1 SGHRS and CDR2 YFSETQ. CDR3 length equals 14 residues. CDR3 in amino acids: CASSLGLRTYGYTF. The CDR3 DNA follows: TGCGCCAGCAGCTTGGGCCTCCGAACTTATGGCTACACCTTC.

J is TRBJ2-7 and V is TRBV7-9; TRBD2 aligns across 10 bases. CDR3 length equals 14 residues. The V segment lost 7 bases and the J segment 0 bases; nucleotides outside the gene matches: 3. CDR1 is SEHNR and CDR2 is FQNEAQ in the germline V gene (reference sequence). The CDR3 protein is CASTRTSGSYEQYF. The CDR3 DNA sequence: TGTGCCAGCACCCGGACTAGCGGCTCCTACGAGCAGTACTTC.

This chain connects TRBV12-3 or TRBV12-4 to TRBJ1-1; tentatively, D is TRBD1 (5 bases). The CDR3 is made up of 14 amino acids. V lost 6 bases and J 0 bases, leaving 11 bases between the germline ends. CDR3 sequence reads: CASRVTGLNTEAFF. CDR3 DNA sequence: TGTGCCAGCAGGGTTACAGGACTGAACACTGAAGCTTTCTTT.

This clonotype was detected only a few times. V and J are TRBV9 and TRBJ1-1; 10 bases align to TRBD1. The CDR3 is 15 residues long. The V gene's germline CDR1 is SGDLS and CDR2 YYNGEE. With V trimmed by 4 bases and J by 5 bases, 8 bases remained unmatched. CDR3 nucleotides: TGTGCCAGCAGCACTGGGGACAGGGGACAAACTGAAGCTTTCTTT. Residues: CASSTGDRGQTEAFF.

The chain joins TRBV30 to TRBJ2-7; TRBD1 might be the D (6 bases). This CDR3 contains 13 residues. Germline V gives CDR1 GTSNPN, CDR2 SVGIG (reference sequence). Trimming shortened V by 0 bases and J by 6 bases, and 12 bases separated the two germline ends. In DNA form, the CDR3 reads TGTGCCTGGAGTGTAAGGGCAGGGGTCGAGCAGTACTTC. This encodes CAWSVRAGVEQYF.

The chain uses TRBV21-1 and TRBJ2-7; the table's D call TRBD1 went unverified against the DNA. TRBV21-1 is annotated as a pseudogene. This CDR3 has 12 residues. The CDR3 protein is CATRGDSYEQYF. The CDR3 bases are TGTGCCACCCGGGGGGACTCCTACGAGCAGTACTTC.

The V gene is TRBV7-9, the J gene TRBJ2-2; 8 bases fit TRBD1. CDR1 is SEHNR, CDR2 FQNEAQ, per germline (reference sequence). This CDR3 has 15 amino acids. Trimming cost V 5 bases and J 4 bases; bases outside gene matches: 6. The CDR3 DNA is TGTGCCAGCAGCCAACGGACAGGGTTCACCGGGGAGCTGTTTTTT. Translated: CASSQRTGFTGELFF. Combining the CDR3 with reference TRBV7-9 and TRBJ2-2 gives the whole variable domain DTGVSQNPRHKITKRGQNVTFRCDPISEHNRLYWYRQTLGQGPEFLTYFQNEAQLEKSRLLSDRFSAERPKGSFSTLEIQRTEQGDSAMYLCASSQRTGFTGELFFGEGSRLTVL.

This chain links TRBV24-1 with TRBJ2-3; D remains unclear. Germline V CDR1 and CDR2: KGHDR, SFDVKD. V lost 4 bases, J lost 8 bases, and 12 bases lay in between. The CDR3 contains 13 residues. Here the CDR3 DNA reads TGTGCCACCAGTGAGACAAACGGTCTTACGCAGTATTTT. It translates to CATSETNGLTQYF.

The chain combines TRBV5-1 with TRBJ2-1, with 7 positions matching TRBD1. Per germline, CDR1 SGHRS and CDR2 YFSETQ. With 4 bases clipped from V and 9 bases from J, the junction kept 7 bases outside the gene matches. The CDR3 runs 13 residues. This CDR3 reads CASSMNRGGEQFF. As DNA, the CDR3 is TGCGCCAGCAGCATGAACAGGGGCGGTGAGCAGTTCTTC. Filled out from reference TRBV5-1 and TRBJ2-1, the complete variable domain reads KAGVTQTPRYLIKTRGQQVTLSCSPISGHRSVSWYQQTPGQGLQFLFEYFSETQRNKGNFPGRFSGRQFSNSRSEMNVSTLELGDSALYLCASSMNRGGEQFFGPGTRLTVL.

This clonotype showed up just once. The V call is TRBV6-2 or TRBV6-3, the J call TRBJ2-3; D remains unclear. The length of the CDR3 is 13 residues. Germline V CDR1 and CDR2: MNHEY, SVGEGT. Trimming took off 2 bases at V and 4 bases at J, with 7 bases between the two ends. The DNA for the CDR3 is TGTGCCAGCAGTTACAGAGCAGCAGATACGCAGTATTTT. As protein: CASSYRAADTQYF.

The V and J genes are TRBV11-2 and TRBJ2-7; tentatively, D is TRBD2 (6 bases). The CDR3 is 14 residues long. V dropped 5 bases and J dropped 5 bases, with 16 bases sitting between them. The germline V gene has CDR1 SGHAT and CDR2 FQNNGV. CDR3 nucleotide sequence: TGTGCCAGCAGCCCCCTCGCGGGGAACCACGAGCAGTACTTC. Amino acids: CASSPLAGNHEQYF.

The chain joins TRBV20-1 to TRBJ2-5; 12 bases are shared with TRBD2. Germline CDR1 is DFQATT and CDR2 is SNEGSKA (reference sequence). V gave up 6 bases and J gave up 1 base; unmatched junction bases: 12. The CDR3 covers 17 residues. This CDR3 reads CSAQGAGLAGTQETQYF. Here the CDR3 DNA reads TGCAGTGCACAAGGGGCCGGACTAGCGGGGACCCAAGAGACCCAGTACTTC.

This chain uses TRBV19 with TRBJ2-5; a possible D gene is TRBD2 (5 bases). The CDR3 extends over 14 amino acids. The V and J ends lost 6 bases and 7 bases respectively, with 18 bases between them. Germline V gene sequence: CDR1 LNHDA, CDR2 SQIVND (reference sequence). DNA for the CDR3: TGTGCCAGTAGCACGGAAACTAGTTGGGCGACCCAGTACTTC. Translating it yields CASSTETSWATQYF.

The V and J genes are TRBV5-1 and TRBJ1-2; D is possibly TRBD1 (5 bases). This CDR3 has 14 residues. CDR1 is SGHRS, CDR2 YFSETQ, per germline. V was shortened by 4 bases and J by 3 bases, with 13 bases between the two germline ends. Written as DNA, the CDR3 is TGCGCCAGCAGCCCGTCGGGACCGTACTATGGCTACACCTTC. It yields the protein CASSPSGPYYGYTF.

This clonotype was detected a few times. Here the CDR3 reads CASSPGTISYNEQFF. The CDR3 nucleotides read TGTGCCAGCAGCCCTGGGACTATCAGTTACAATGAGCAGTTCTTC. The J gene is TRBJ2-1, the V gene TRBV2; 7 nucleotides align to TRBD2. Germline V gene data show CDR1 as SNHLY and CDR2 as FYNNEI. There are 15 residues in the CDR3. The V segment lost 6 bases and the J segment 4 bases; nucleotides outside the gene matches: 9.

The V gene is TRBV29-1, the J gene TRBJ2-3; 9 positions agree with TRBD2. Germline V gene data show CDR1 as SQVTM and CDR2 as ANQGSEA. The CDR3 extends over 14 amino acids. The J segment lost 2 bases and the V segment lost 5 bases, leaving 5 bases of the junction unmatched. The CDR3 DNA reads as TGCAGCGTTCCTCGACTAGCGGCCACAGATACGCAGTATTTT. Protein sequence: CSVPRLAATDTQYF.

This clonotype was seen a handful of times. The genes are TRBV7-9 and TRBJ1-1, with D hard to call. The CDR3 sequence is 11 residues long. V shed 3 bases and J shed 4 bases, with 3 bases lying between them. Looked up from germline, CDR1 is SEHNR and CDR2 is FQNEAQ (reference sequence). CDR3 amino acids: CASSFLTEAFF. In nucleotides, the CDR3 is TGTGCCAGCAGCTTCCTCACTGAAGCTTTCTTT.

A few counts support this clonotype. The chain links TRBV12-3 or TRBV12-4 to TRBJ2-7; 8 bases align to TRBD1. Germline trimming cut 6 bases from V and 5 bases from J; bases unmatched to any gene: 15. The CDR3 is 16 residues long. CDR3 in DNA: TGTGCCAGCAGGAATAAAGCAGGGGGCTCGAAGGACGAGCAGTACTTC. Translating it yields CASRNKAGGSKDEQYF.

This clonotype was found a few times. The CDR3 is CASSLATGTSLGRFF. The CDR3 coding sequence is TGCGCCAGCAGCTTGGCCACCGGGACTAGTTTAGGGCGGTTCTTC. The chain uses TRBV5-1 and TRBJ2-1; TRBD2 matches 8 bases. From germline, CDR1 is SGHRS and CDR2 YFSETQ. The CDR3 sequence is 15 residues long. Germline trimming cut 0 bases from V and 15 bases from J; bases unmatched to any gene: 14.

The chain employs TRBV29-1 and TRBJ2-3; 11 positions agree with TRBD2. V gave up 7 bases and J gave up 4 bases; unmatched junction bases: 13. CDR3 size: 16 residues. The germline V gene encodes CDR1 SQVTM and CDR2 ANQGSEA. The CDR3 reads CSGTSGGTTSSDTQYF. In nucleotides, the CDR3 is TGCAGCGGAACTAGCGGGGGAACCACTAGTTCAGATACGCAGTATTTT.

The chain combines TRBV18 with TRBJ2-1; 12 bases are shared with TRBD2. CDR3 length: 17 residues. Trimming removed 1 base from V and 6 bases from J; junction bases left unmatched: 7. Germline V gene sequence: CDR1 KGHSH, CDR2 LQKENI. The CDR3, as DNA: TGTGCCAGCTCACCACGGACTAGCGGGACGGTGAGCAATGAGCAGTTCTTC. Encoded protein: CASSPRTSGTVSNEQFF.